The 27 T cell receptor beta chains below were found in one sample sequenced in a study of T cell repertoires in cytomegalovirus infection. MiXCR, applied by TCRdb to the reads, yields one record per CDR3 protein. In the table there are roughly 500,000 distinct CDR3 sequences, 16% of which are singletons. The sequenced material came from CD8+ T cells from PBMCs. These receptors were taken from a human donor in good health (CMV status not recorded). Some clones in this sample may be carry-over from other donors' samples.

A few counts support this clonotype. The CDR3 sequence: CSARDRGDYEQYF. The CDR3 bases are TGCAGTGCTAGAGACAGGGGTGACTACGAGCAGTACTTC. The chain has TRBV20-1 and TRBJ2-7, with D maybe TRBD1 (6 bases). In germline, CDR1 is DFQATT, CDR2 SNEGSKA (reference sequence). The CDR3 totals 13 residues. The V end lost 0 bases, the J end lost 3 bases, and 9 bases lay between the germline ends.

This clonotype was detected only a few times. This chain links TRBV27 with TRBJ2-4; D gene unclear. The CDR3 has 14 residues. V was clipped by 5 bases and J by 2 bases, with 10 bases between them. Per the germline V gene, CDR1 is MNHEY and CDR2 is SMNVEV (reference sequence). Here the CDR3 reads CASSPQTSKNIQYF. In nucleotides, the CDR3 is TGTGCCAGCAGTCCACAGACTTCCAAAAACATTCAGTACTTC.

Many counts were recorded for this clonotype. This chain links TRBV10-3 with TRBJ1-4; D might be TRBD1 (5 bases). The CDR3 is 15 amino acids. In germline, CDR1 is ENHRY, CDR2 SYGVKD. V shed 3 bases and J shed 8 bases, with 16 bases lying between them. CDR3 protein: CAISDLGELGEKLFF. CDR3 nucleotides: TGTGCCATCAGTGATCTGGGGGAGTTAGGGGAAAAACTGTTTTTT.

This clonotype was detected once. Lacking the conserved final phenylalanine or tryptophan, this CDR3 likely reflects a read error. This sequence joins TRBV7-9 and TRBJ2-7; 10 bases match TRBD2. This CDR3 comprises 16 residues. Trimming at V came to 1 base and at J to 3 bases, leaving 6 bases not matched to a gene. In germline, CDR1 is SEHNR, CDR2 FQNEAQ (reference sequence). The DNA for the CDR3 is TGTGCCAGCAGCTTAGTATCAGGACTAGCGGTCTACGAGCAGTACTTA. Translated, it gives CASSLVSGLAVYEQYL.

About this clonotype: A much bigger clone sits one base away, suggesting this may be a read error. CDR3 DNA sequence: TGTGCCAGCAGCCCGAGGGTGGACCCAGATACGCAGTATTTT. Amino acid sequence: CASSPRVDPDTQYF. V usage is TRBV7-9 and J usage is TRBJ2-3; maybe TRBD2 (5 bases). The CDR3 covers 14 residues. V lost 5 bases and J 4 bases, leaving 13 bases between the germline ends. The germline CDR1 and CDR2 sequences are SEHNR and FQNEAQ (reference sequence).

This chain joins TRBV10-3 and TRBJ2-3; 8 nucleotides line up with TRBD2. The ends lost 0 bases at V and 0 bases at J; junction bases unmatched: 8. The CDR3 spans 18 residues. Per the germline V gene, CDR1 is ENHRY and CDR2 is SYGVKD. Here the CDR3 DNA reads TGTGCCATCAGTGAGTCGAGGGTACTAGCGGCCAGCACAGATACGCAGTATTTT. It specifies CAISESRVLAASTDTQYF.

The rearrangement joins TRBV10-3 to TRBJ2-7; possibly TRBD2 for D (6 bases). V was clipped by 4 bases and J by 0 bases, with 10 bases between them. This CDR3 has 14 amino acids. Germline CDR1 is ENHRY and CDR2 is SYGVKD. The CDR3 reads CAISAGGSSYEQYF. The CDR3 DNA reads as TGTGCCATCAGTGCCGGAGGGAGCTCCTACGAGCAGTACTTC.

There are a few counts of this clonotype. The chain carries TRBV27 and TRBJ1-1; D might be TRBD1 (5 bases). Germline V CDR1 and CDR2: MNHEY, SMNVEV (reference sequence). The CDR3 runs 14 residues. V was trimmed by 7 bases and J by 5 bases, leaving 17 bases between them. CDR3: CASTGLEGGTEAFF. DNA of the CDR3: TGTGCCAGCACAGGGCTGGAGGGAGGGACTGAAGCTTTCTTT.

The chain employs TRBV19 and TRBJ2-4, with 7 positions matching TRBD2. The V segment lost 7 bases and the J segment 2 bases; nucleotides outside the gene matches: 8. The CDR3 spans 15 residues. The germline CDR1 and CDR2 sequences are LNHDA and SQIVND (reference sequence). The chain's CDR3 is CASNPAGETKNIQYF. CDR3 nucleotides: TGTGCCAGTAATCCGGCGGGAGAAACCAAAAACATTCAGTACTTC.

The CDR3 reads CASSSYPFQGKTEAFF. CDR3 in DNA: TGTGCCAGCAGCTCCTATCCCTTCCAGGGGAAAACTGAAGCTTTCTTT. The chain has TRBV5-6 and TRBJ1-1, with TRBD1 as a possible D gene (6 bases). This CDR3 has 16 amino acids. The V end was cut by 3 bases, the J end by 5 bases, with 20 bases between. CDR1 and CDR2 (germline): SGHDT, YYEEEE.

The rearrangement joins TRBV30 to TRBJ2-5; no clear D. The ends were cut back, 4 bases at V and 0 bases at J, with 6 bases in the middle. Germline V gives CDR1 GTSNPN, CDR2 SVGIG (reference sequence). CDR3 size: 12 residues. This CDR3 reads CAWNRDQETQYF. The CDR3 bases are TGTGCCTGGAATCGGGACCAAGAGACCCAGTACTTC.

The count of this clonotype is one. The chain links TRBV15 to TRBJ2-1, with 9 nucleotides matching TRBD2. The CDR3 covers 13 residues. In germline, CDR1 is LNHNV, CDR2 YYDKDF (reference sequence). J was trimmed by 15 bases and V by 5 bases; bases with no gene match: 11. In DNA, the CDR3 is TGTGCCACCAGCCTGAGCCGCGGGAGGGCCCGGTTCTTC. It encodes CATSLSRGRARFF.

The V and J genes are TRBV10-3 and TRBJ1-1, with D maybe TRBD1 (6 bases). CDR1 is ENHRY and CDR2 is SYGVKD in the germline V gene. The CDR3 runs 12 residues. V was clipped by 4 bases and J by 6 bases, with 9 bases between them. The CDR3 sequence is CAISGGRPEAFF. The CDR3 DNA is TGTGCCATCAGTGGGGGGCGGCCTGAAGCTTTCTTT.

The chain recombines TRBV7-9 with TRBJ1-1; D ambiguous. The CDR3 runs to 15 residues. The germline gives CDR1 SEHNR, CDR2 FQNEAQ (reference sequence). The V end lost 5 bases, the J end lost 0 bases, and 13 bases lay between the germline ends. This chain's CDR3 is CASSPYTQMNTEAFF. In nucleotides, the CDR3 is TGTGCCAGCAGCCCTTATACCCAAATGAACACTGAAGCTTTCTTT.

The CDR3, as DNA: TGTGCCAGCAGCGGGACAGGCCGTGATGCTGGCTACACCTTC. This translates into CASSGTGRDAGYTF. The chain has TRBV7-6 and TRBJ1-2, with 8 bases identical to TRBD1. Losses at the gene ends were 5 bases for V and 7 bases for J; bases not matched to a gene: 9. The CDR3 has 14 amino acids. The germline gives CDR1 SGHVS, CDR2 FNYEAQ.

The chain carries TRBV30 and TRBJ2-1, with D unclear. This CDR3 has 12 residues. V was clipped by 2 bases and J by 9 bases, with 11 bases between them. Germline values: CDR1 GTSNPN, CDR2 SVGIG (reference sequence). The CDR3 spells CAWSPTIGEQFF. For the CDR3, the DNA is TGTGCCTGGAGTCCCACCATAGGTGAGCAGTTCTTC.

The rearrangement uses TRBV7-9 and TRBJ1-6; no clear D. This CDR3 comprises 15 residues. V lost 4 bases and J lost 7, with 14 bases in between. Per the germline V gene, CDR1 is SEHNR and CDR2 is FQNEAQ (reference sequence). The CDR3 loop is CASSSGSLRNSPLHF. The CDR3 DNA follows: TGTGCCAGCAGCTCCGGGTCACTGCGCAATTCACCCCTCCACTTT.

This clonotype was picked up a small number of times. The J gene is TRBJ2-7, the V gene TRBV6-6, with 7 bases lining up with TRBD1. The CDR3 extends over 14 amino acids. Germline values: CDR1 MNHNY, CDR2 SVGAGI (reference sequence). Trimming took 2 bases from V and 2 from J; bases not matched to a gene: 3. The CDR3 DNA follows: TGTGCCAGCAGTTACCCCGACAGGGCCTACGAGCAGTACTTC. Its translation is CASSYPDRAYEQYF.

The J gene is TRBJ1-2, the V gene TRBV29-1; tentatively, D is TRBD1 (5 bases). V was trimmed by 0 bases and J by 2 bases, leaving 10 bases between them. Germline assignment: CDR1 SQVTM and CDR2 ANQGSEA. There are 14 residues in the CDR3. The CDR3 spells CSVEDRGGNYGYTF. In DNA, the CDR3 is TGCAGCGTTGAAGATCGGGGGGGGAACTATGGCTACACCTTC.

This clonotype was counted between two and nine times. The chain employs TRBV19 and TRBJ2-1; no firm D call. The CDR3 covers 13 residues. CDR1 and CDR2 from the germline V gene are LNHDA and SQIVND (reference sequence). With 4 bases removed from V and 8 bases from J, the gap between germline ends came to 12 bases. The CDR3 here is CASSTTDGHEQFF. For the CDR3, the DNA is TGTGCCAGTAGTACGACGGATGGGCATGAGCAGTTCTTC.

The V and J genes are TRBV19 and TRBJ2-7; D gene uncertain. Trimming shortened V by 3 bases and J by 5 bases, and 17 bases separated the two germline ends. This CDR3 is 15 amino acids long. Germline values: CDR1 LNHDA, CDR2 SQIVND (reference sequence). DNA of the CDR3: TGTGCCAGTAGTATTTCCCCCAACGGGTGGGACGAGCAGTACTTC. It specifies CASSISPNGWDEQYF.

This sequence joins TRBV10-3 and TRBJ2-7; the D is unclear. The CDR3 runs 12 residues. Germline assignment: CDR1 ENHRY and CDR2 SYGVKD. V gave up 3 bases and J gave up 5 bases, with 8 bases separating them. The CDR3 reads CAISELVHEQYF. CDR3 DNA: TGTGCCATCAGTGAACTGGTCCACGAGCAGTACTTC.

Of note for this clonotype: Lacking the conserved final phenylalanine or tryptophan, this CDR3 likely reflects a read error. The J gene is TRBJ1-4, the V gene TRBV28; D is possibly TRBD1 (6 bases). Deletions cut 6 bases from V and 8 bases from J, with 16 bases between. The CDR3 runs to 14 residues. CDR1 MDHEN and CDR2 SYDVKM come from the germline V gene. The CDR3 here is CASRLGQLGEKLFL. DNA for the CDR3: TGTGCCAGCAGATTAGGACAGTTGGGAGAAAAACTGTTTCTT.

The sample holds a few counts of this clonotype. V gene TRBV12-3 or TRBV12-4 combines with J gene TRBJ1-2; D is perhaps TRBD1 (5 bases). The CDR3 length is 15 residues. The germline V and J ends were trimmed by 0 bases and 5 bases, with 13 bases remaining between them. The chain's CDR3 is CASSLALGGRYGYTF. The CDR3 DNA reads as TGTGCCAGCAGTTTAGCGCTTGGGGGACGGTATGGCTACACCTTC.

This clonotype has a handful of counts. The chain combines TRBV24-1 with TRBJ1-1; D is undetermined. CDR3 length equals 14 residues. Per germline, CDR1 KGHDR and CDR2 SFDVKD. Trimming shortened V by 2 bases and J by 1 base, and 7 bases separated the two germline ends. The CDR3 is CATSDSRANTEAFF. The DNA of the CDR3 is TGTGCCACCAGTGATTCCCGGGCGAACACTGAAGCTTTCTTT.

Only a few counts were recorded for this clonotype. The chain couples TRBV7-9 to TRBJ2-4; tentatively, D is TRBD1 or TRBD2 (5 bases each). V dropped 5 bases and J dropped 6 bases, with 14 bases sitting between them. Germline V lookup: CDR1 SEHNR, CDR2 FQNEAQ (reference sequence). This CDR3 has 14 residues. The CDR3 loop reads CASSKTEGRNIQYF. The CDR3 DNA is TGTGCCAGCAGCAAGACAGAGGGGCGAAACATTCAGTACTTC.

V usage is TRBV20-1 and J usage is TRBJ2-7; 11 bases are a match to TRBD2. V shed 6 bases, J shed 2 bases, and the junction held 6 bases outside the gene matches. There are 14 residues in the CDR3. The germline CDR1 and CDR2 sequences are DFQATT and SNEGSKA (reference sequence). In nucleotides, the CDR3 is TGCAGTGCACCCGGGACTAGCGGCCCCTACGAGCAGTACTTC. Encoded protein: CSAPGTSGPYEQYF.